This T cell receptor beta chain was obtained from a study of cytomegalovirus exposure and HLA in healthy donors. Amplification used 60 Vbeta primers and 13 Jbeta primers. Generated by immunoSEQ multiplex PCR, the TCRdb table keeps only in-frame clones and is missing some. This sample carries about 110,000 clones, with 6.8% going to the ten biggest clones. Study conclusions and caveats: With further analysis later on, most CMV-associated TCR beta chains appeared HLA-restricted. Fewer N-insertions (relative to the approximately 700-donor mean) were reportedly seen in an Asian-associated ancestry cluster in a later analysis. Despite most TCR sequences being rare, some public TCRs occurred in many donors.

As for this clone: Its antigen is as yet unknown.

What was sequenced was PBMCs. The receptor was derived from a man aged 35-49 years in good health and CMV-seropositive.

CDR3 sequence reads: CASSLGQGAYEQYF. Written as DNA, the CDR3 is TGCGCCAGCAGCCTGGGACAGGGAGCCTACGAGCAGTACTTC. The V and J genes are TRBV4-3 and TRBJ2-7, with 9 nucleotides matching TRBD1. The trim removed 4 bases at V and 2 bases at J, leaving 3 bases unmatched. Germline CDR1 LGHNA, CDR2 YSLEER. The CDR3 runs 14 residues.